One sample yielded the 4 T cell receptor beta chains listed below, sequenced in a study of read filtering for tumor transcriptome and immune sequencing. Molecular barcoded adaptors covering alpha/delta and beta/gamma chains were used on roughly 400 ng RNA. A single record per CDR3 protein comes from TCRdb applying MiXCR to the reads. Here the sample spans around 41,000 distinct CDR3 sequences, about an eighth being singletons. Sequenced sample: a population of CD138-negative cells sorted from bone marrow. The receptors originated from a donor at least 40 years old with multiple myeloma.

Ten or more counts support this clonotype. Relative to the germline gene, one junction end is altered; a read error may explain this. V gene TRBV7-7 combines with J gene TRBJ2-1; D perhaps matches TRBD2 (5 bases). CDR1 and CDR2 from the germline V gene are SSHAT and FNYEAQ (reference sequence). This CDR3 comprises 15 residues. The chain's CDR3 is CASSPDPGRWDEQFF. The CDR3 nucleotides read TGTGCTAGCAGCCCAGACCCGGGGAGATGGGATGAGCAGTTCTTC.

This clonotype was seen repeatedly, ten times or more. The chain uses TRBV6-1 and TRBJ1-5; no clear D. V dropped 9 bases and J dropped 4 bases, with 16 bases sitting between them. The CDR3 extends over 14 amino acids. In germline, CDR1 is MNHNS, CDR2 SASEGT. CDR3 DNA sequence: TGTGCCAGTGGGGTTGGGGTGGGGAATCAGCCCCAGCATTTT. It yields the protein CASGVGVGNQPQHF.

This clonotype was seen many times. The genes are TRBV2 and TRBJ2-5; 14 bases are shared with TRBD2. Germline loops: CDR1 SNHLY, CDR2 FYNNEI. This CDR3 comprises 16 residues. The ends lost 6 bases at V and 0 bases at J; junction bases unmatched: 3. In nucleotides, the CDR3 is TGTGCCAGCAGAGAGGGACTAGCGGGGGACCAAGAGACCCAGTACTTC. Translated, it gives CASREGLAGDQETQYF.

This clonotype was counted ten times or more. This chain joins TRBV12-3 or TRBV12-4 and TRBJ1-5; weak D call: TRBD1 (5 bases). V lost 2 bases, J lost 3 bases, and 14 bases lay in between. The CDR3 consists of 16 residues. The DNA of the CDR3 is TGTGCCAGCAGTTTATTCTTTGGGGGGACCAATCAGCCCCAGCATTTT. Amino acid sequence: CASSLFFGGTNQPQHF.